This entry describes one T cell receptor (beta chain). The investigators reverse transcribed all of the isolated RNA, so they sequenced expressed TCRB transcripts. The protocol was immunoSEQ multiplex PCR, while the TCRdb copy is restricted to in-frame clones and leaves out a portion. This table holds hundreds of thousands of clones, 7.5% to 9% found once. This sample is part of a study of beta chain features in type 1 diabetes. Background on the study: When patients were set against healthy donors, age, gender and cell yields were similar.

On average, the one heparinised blood draw given by each donor was roughly 100 mL. The sequence was obtained from a woman aged 18-35 years in good health. Sequencing used central memory CD4+ T cells from blood.

This CDR3 reads CASSGHEETQYF. The CDR3 DNA reads TGCGCCAGCAGCGGACATGAAGAGACCCAGTACTTC. This chain joins TRBV5-1 and TRBJ2-5; a possible D gene is TRBD1 (5 bases). This CDR3 spans 12 amino acids. The ends were cut back, 4 bases at V and 3 bases at J, with 7 bases in the middle. Germline CDR1 is SGHRS and CDR2 is YFSETQ.